Listed below are T cell receptor beta chains from one sample, sequenced in a study of immune cell composition in non-small cell lung cancer. Profiling relied on immunoSEQ multiplex PCR, and the TCRdb table lists in-frame clones only, not all of them. The sample has around 1,600 clones; 65% are singletons. The specimen sequenced was non-adjacent lung tissue. The receptors shown here come from a human donor with non-small cell lung cancer. Both conserved end residues are part of each CDR3. The D gene is left open where the match is weak. Some rows have no size entry. The others give once, few or many, or a class for an expanded clone.

v_call,j_call,clone_size,d_call,cdr3_nt,cdr3_aa
TRBV13,TRBJ2-1,NA,TRBD2,TGTGCCAGCAACATATTCCAGAGCGGGAGCACCTACAATGAGCAGTTCTTC,CASNIFQSGSTYNEQFF
TRBV28,TRBJ1-1,NA,TRBD1,TGTGCCAGCAGTCTGTCCTACAGGGGAAACACTGAAGCTTTCTTT,CASSLSYRGNTEAFF
TRBV5-1,TRBJ1-2,NA,NA,TGCGCCAGCAGCTTGGATGGGGTAGGGGCATCTGGCTACACCTTC,CASSLDGVGASGYTF
TRBV23-1,TRBJ2-7,NA,NA,TGCGCCAGCAGTCAATCAGCGGAGGTTCCGTACGAGCAGTACTTC,CASSQSAEVPYEQYF
TRBV5-1,TRBJ2-1,NA,TRBD2,TGCGCCAGCAGCCTTTTGTCGAGCGGGAGTGAGCAGTTCTTC,CASSLLSSGSEQFF
TRBV7-6,TRBJ2-1,NA,TRBD1,TGTGCCAGCAGCCTATCCCCCACGGGACAGAAGTCCAATGAGCAGTTCTTC,CASSLSPTGQKSNEQFF
TRBV4-3,TRBJ1-1,few,TRBD1,TGCGCCAGCAGGGACCTCGGGACAGGGATATGGGAAGCTTTCTTT,CASRDLGTGIWEAFF
TRBV7-2,TRBJ1-6,NA,NA,TGTGCCAGCACCGCTTTCTTAGGGAGCTCCTATAATTCACCCCTCCACTTT,CASTAFLGSSYNSPLHF
TRBV5-4,TRBJ2-7,NA,TRBD1,TGTGCCAGCAGCCTGACAGGGGGCAAGAACGAGCAGTACTTC,CASSLTGGKNEQYF
TRBV5-8,TRBJ2-1,NA,TRBD1,TGTGCCAGCAGCTTGGGACAGGGGGGTGAGCAGTTCTTC,CASSLGQGGEQFF
TRBV4-3,TRBJ1-2,NA,NA,TGCGCCAGCAGCCAAGATCGGACTCACTATGGCTACACCTTC,CASSQDRTHYGYTF
TRBV21-1,TRBJ2-1,NA,NA,TGTGCCACCGTGTGCCGGGAGTCGGTATTGGATGAGCAGTTCTTC,CATVCRESVLDEQFF
TRBV7-3,TRBJ2-7,NA,NA,TGTGCCAGCAGCTTAAGCCAGGACTCCTACGAGCAGTACTTC,CASSLSQDSYEQYF
TRBV18,TRBJ1-2,few,NA,TGTGCCAGCTCCCCCCGGACAGCATCAGGCTACACCTTC,CASSPRTASGYTF